The T cell receptor beta chain described here comes from a study of T-cell reconstitution after alpha-beta-depleted transplantation in children (dated by TCRdb to the mid-2010s). Concerning the study at large: Using TCR repertoire profiling, the study followed T-cell immune reconstitution in a quantitative way in children after TCRalphabeta/CD19-depleted allogeneic hematopoietic cell transplantation. The full study reports these points: Over the following months the frequencies of hyperexpanded clones went down, and after one year T-cell counts and TCRbeta diversity were mostly credited to newly produced T cells. About two months after transplant, the apparently early recovery of alphabetaT-cell counts reportedly depended on just several hundred clones that had expanded rapidly and came from non-depleted graft cells. In some patients, high TCRbeta diversity at day 60 was attributed to recipient T cells and intrathymic progenitors that had survived conditioning.

To prepare the library, PCR was applied. The sequencer listed for this sample is Illumina HiSeq 2500. Molecular barcoding was employed in the preparation of TCR libraries, with unique molecular identifiers being used to normalize TCRbeta repertoire quantification. TCRdb reran the public reads through fastp at Q25 and MiXCR, keeping productive beta chains. One record per CDR3 amino acid sequence lists the most common genes and DNA. The sample records 800,000 to 1,000,000 distinct CDR3 sequences, around 30% of which are singletons. The top ten constitute approximately 30% of the sample. CDR1 DFQATT and CDR2 SNEGSKA were looked up in the germline V gene (reference sequence). From its cysteine to its phenylalanine, the CDR3 spans 12 amino acids. Of the read, only the CDR3 DNA is kept; its 36 bases are in frame from base 1. V drops 6 bases and J drops 4 bases, leaving 9 bases in between. Interpreted using the paper, the treatment or condition label stands for: allogeneic hematopoietic cell transplantation with graft depleted of TCRalphabeta T cells and CD19 B cells. The transplant recipients were children given TCRalphabeta/CD19-depleted allogeneic hematopoietic cell grafts.

In this sample, this clonotype turned up a few times. No cognate antigen has been identified for it. The input lacks base qualities; no much larger clone sits a single base away. The clonotype comes from a boy younger than two who had a stem cell transplant for SCID, so the T cells may come from the graft donor. The specimen comprised PBMCs, mostly from graft donor cells, sampled 360 days after TCRalphabeta/CD19-depleted stem cell transplant. The sequence is built from TRBV20-1 and TRBJ2-2, with no confident D gene call. The bases are TGCAGTGCACAAAGTTCCACCGGGGAGCTGTTTTTT. This gives the protein CSAQSSTGELFF.